Detailed here is one T cell receptor (beta chain). No antigen is known for it. Sampling 10 ml of fresh peripheral blood provided the PBMCs. Amplification of the TCR beta CDR3 regions used RNA transcripts (as template). A first-round RT-PCR used HTBI primers, followed by a second-round multiplex PCR. TCRdb reprocessed the multiplex PCR reads via MiXCR and lists one record per CDR3 protein. The sample carries hundreds of thousands of distinct CDR3 sequences, about 47% recorded once. In germline, CDR1 is SGDLS, CDR2 YYNGEE. Trimming cost V 4 bases and J 0 bases, with 13 bases left between them. The CDR3 consists of 15 residues. This sample stems from a study of Graves' ophthalmopathy and Graves' hyperthyroidism. Study-wide context: Peripheral blood sampling occurred at initial diagnosis, before any treatment.

Broader study findings: Most expanded thyroid clonotypes above 0.001 frequency also appeared in blood.

The sample was peripheral blood. This TCR came from an adult man with Graves' ophthalmopathy. The J gene is TRBJ2-5, the V gene TRBV9, with a tentative D call TRBD2 (5 bases). The CDR3 here is CASSPLGSDQETQYF. The CDR3 DNA reads TGTGCCAGCAGCCCGTTGGGTAGCGACCAAGAGACCCAGTACTTC. The entire variable domain, with the rest obtained from reference TRBV9 and TRBJ2-5, is as follows: DSGVTQTPKHLITATGQRVTLRCSPRSGDLSVYWYQQSLDQGLQFLIQYYNGEERAKGNILERFSAQQFPDLHSELNLSSLELGDSALYFCASSPLGSDQETQYFGPGTRLLVL.